Sequencing of this T cell receptor (beta chain) was carried out in a study of blood T cell repertoires in COVID-19. The overall study: COVID-19 samples, acute and convalescent, were from the United States, Italy and Spain. In each case, the material was cDNA or gDNA derived from T cells, B-cell-depleted T cells, or PBMCs.

Authors' data handling: Reference gene primer amplification gave nucleated cell count estimates. Measured with immunoSEQ multiplex PCR; TCRdb has only the in-frame clones, and not every one. V and J calls and clone size are given by that table; D and trimming were obtained from the DNA. The table records some 35,000 clones, 80% of them present only once. The TCR sequence derives from a man older than 75 with acute or convalescent COVID-19. Input material: peripheral blood.

The CDR3 reads CASSLPRVSTDTQYF. The CDR3, as DNA: TGTGCCAGCAGCTTGCCGCGAGTTAGCACAGATACGCAGTATTTT. The chain joins TRBV5-6 to TRBJ2-3, with unresolved D. CDR1 SGHDT and CDR2 YYEEEE come from the germline V gene. The CDR3 runs to 15 residues. With 1 base removed from V and 0 bases from J, the gap between germline ends came to 9 bases.